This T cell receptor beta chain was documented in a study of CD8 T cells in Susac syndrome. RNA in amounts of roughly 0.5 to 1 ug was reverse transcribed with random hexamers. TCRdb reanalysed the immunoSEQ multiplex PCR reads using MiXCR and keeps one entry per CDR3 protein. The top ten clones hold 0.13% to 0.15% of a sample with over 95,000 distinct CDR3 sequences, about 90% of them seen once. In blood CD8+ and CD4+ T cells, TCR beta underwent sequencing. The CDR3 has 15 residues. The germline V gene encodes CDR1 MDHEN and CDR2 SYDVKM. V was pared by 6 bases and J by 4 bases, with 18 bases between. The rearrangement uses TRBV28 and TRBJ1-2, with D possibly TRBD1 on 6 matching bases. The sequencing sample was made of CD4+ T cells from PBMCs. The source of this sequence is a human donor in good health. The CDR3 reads CASRGTGLRGYGYTF. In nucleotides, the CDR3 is TGTGCCAGCAGGGGAACAGGGCTCCGAGGCTATGGCTACACCTTC.